This T cell receptor (beta chain) was observed in a study of T cell changes during pregnancy in multiple sclerosis. The germline gives CDR1 MNHNS, CDR2 SASEGT. The CDR3 is 13 amino acids. V lost 6 bases and J lost 9; bases outside the gene matches: 4. Clones were sequenced by immunoSEQ multiplex PCR, and TCRdb holds only the in-frame ones, with some missing. The sample yields about 49,000 clones, over 90% seen once. The origin of this receptor is a female donor with multiple sclerosis, enrolled in a pregnancy study. The chain is built from TRBV6-1 and TRBJ1-5, with 11 bases that match TRBD1. Sequenced here: peripheral blood, sampled after pregnancy. The CDR3 loop reads CASSGTGGGPQHF. CDR3 DNA: TGTGCCAGCAGCGGGACAGGGGGAGGGCCCCAGCATTTT.